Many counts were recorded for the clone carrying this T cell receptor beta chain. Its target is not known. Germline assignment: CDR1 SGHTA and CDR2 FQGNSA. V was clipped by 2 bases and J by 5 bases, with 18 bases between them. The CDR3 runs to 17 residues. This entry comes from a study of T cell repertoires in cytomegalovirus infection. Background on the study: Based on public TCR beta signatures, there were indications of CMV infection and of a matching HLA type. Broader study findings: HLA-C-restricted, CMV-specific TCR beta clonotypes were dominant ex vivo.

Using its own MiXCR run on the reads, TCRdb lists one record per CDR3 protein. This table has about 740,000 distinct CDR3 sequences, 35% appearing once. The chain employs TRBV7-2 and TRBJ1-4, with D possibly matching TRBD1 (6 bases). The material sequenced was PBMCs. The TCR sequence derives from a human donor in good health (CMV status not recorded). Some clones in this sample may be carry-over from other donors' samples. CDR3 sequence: CASSLWGKTGANEKLFF. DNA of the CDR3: TGTGCCAGCAGCTTATGGGGCAAGACGGGGGCGAATGAAAAACTGTTTTTT. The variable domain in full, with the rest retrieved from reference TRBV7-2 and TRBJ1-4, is GAGVSQSPSNKVTEKGKDVELRCDPISGHTALYWYRQSLGQGLEFLIYFQGNSAPDKSGLPSDRFSAERTGGSVSTLTIQRTQQEDSAVYLCASSLWGKTGANEKLFFGSGTQLSVL.